Following are 20 T cell receptor beta chains from one sample sequenced in a study of cytomegalovirus exposure and HLA in healthy donors. 60 Vbeta and 13 Jbeta primers were used in PCR. TCRdb's table, derived via immunoSEQ multiplex PCR, lists solely in-frame clones and lacks some. This table holds 150,000 to 200,000 clones, 79% found once. Specimen: PBMCs. All receptors come from a woman in her 30s in good health and CMV-seropositive.

The chain is built from TRBV29-1 and TRBJ2-2, with TRBD2 matching 9 bases. CDR1 and CDR2 from the germline V gene are SQVTM and ANQGSEA. There are 15 residues in the CDR3. The ends lost 4 bases at V and 1 base at J; junction bases unmatched: 4. CDR3 coding DNA: TGCAGCGTTGGGCTAGCGGGAAGGAACACCGGGGAGCTGTTTTTT. This translates into CSVGLAGRNTGELFF.

The rearrangement links TRBV14 to TRBJ2-7; 12 positions agree with TRBD1. Germline V gives CDR1 SGHDN, CDR2 FVKESK. The CDR3 covers 15 residues. V shed 4 bases, J shed 4 bases, and the junction held 5 bases outside the gene matches. For the CDR3, the DNA is TGTGCCAGCAGCCGTGGGACAGGGGGCGCTTACGAGCAGTACTTC. Translation: CASSRGTGGAYEQYF. The full variable domain, its missing parts supplied by reference TRBV14 and TRBJ2-7, is EAGVTQFPSHSVIEKGQTVTLRCDPISGHDNLYWYRRVMGKEIKFLLHFVKESKQDESGMPNNRFLAERTGGTYSTLKVQPAELEDSGVYFCASSRGTGGAYEQYFGPGTRLTVT.

The rearrangement uses TRBV6-5 and TRBJ2-3; a weak D match, TRBD1 (6 bases). V was trimmed by 6 bases and J by 2 bases, leaving 15 bases between them. Germline V gene data show CDR1 as MNHEY and CDR2 as SVGAGI. The CDR3 contains 15 residues. Here the CDR3 reads CASSLRGHSTDTQYF. In DNA form, the CDR3 reads TGTGCCAGCAGCCTAAGGGGACACTCCACAGATACGCAGTATTTT.

V gene TRBV6-1 combines with J gene TRBJ1-2; 7 bases are shared with TRBD1. CDR1 is MNHNS and CDR2 is SASEGT in the germline V gene. This CDR3 is 13 amino acids long. The V segment lost 5 bases and the J segment 2 bases; nucleotides outside the gene matches: 2. CDR3 sequence reads: CASSSTGNYGYTF. The CDR3 DNA reads as TGTGCCAGCAGTTCGACAGGGAACTATGGCTACACCTTC.

The rearrangement links TRBV6-1 to TRBJ2-7; D is possibly TRBD2 (6 bases). The CDR3 has 17 amino acids. The germline gives CDR1 MNHNS, CDR2 SASEGT. The V and J ends lost 0 bases and 0 bases respectively, with 15 bases between them. CDR3 amino acids: CASSEAVLAASSYEQYF. DNA of the CDR3: TGTGCCAGCAGTGAAGCTGTTTTAGCGGCTAGCTCCTACGAGCAGTACTTC.

The chain combines TRBV11-2 with TRBJ1-2, with 8 positions matching TRBD1. The V gene end was trimmed by 5 bases and the J gene end by 4 bases; junction bases not matched to a gene: 3. Per the germline V gene, CDR1 is SGHAT and CDR2 is FQNNGV. The CDR3 length is 13 residues. CDR3 nucleotide sequence: TGTGCCAGCAGCGGGGGACAGGCCTATGGCTACACCTTC. Translation gives CASSGGQAYGYTF.

CDR3 amino acids: CASSESPLSIGGYTF. The CDR3 nucleotides read TGTGCCAGCAGTGAAAGCCCCCTGAGTATTGGTGGCTACACCTTC. V gene TRBV6-1 combines with J gene TRBJ1-2; D is unclear. Trimming shortened V by 2 bases and J by 7 bases, and 17 bases separated the two germline ends. Germline CDR1 reads MNHNS; CDR2 reads SASEGT. The CDR3 is made up of 15 amino acids.

V is TRBV30 and J is TRBJ2-6, with D uncertain. The CDR3 extends over 17 amino acids. V lost 3 bases, J lost 0 bases, and 15 bases lay in between. Per germline, CDR1 GTSNPN and CDR2 SVGIG (reference sequence). For the CDR3, the DNA is TGTGCCTGGAGCTTTACGAAACAGAGCTCTGGGGCCAACGTCCTGACTTTC. Protein: CAWSFTKQSSGANVLTF.

In its sample, this clone was seen a few times. This CDR3 reads CASSNAGQPYEQYF. CDR3 in DNA: TGTGCCAGCAGTAACGCGGGACAGCCCTACGAGCAGTACTTC. The genes are TRBV6-5 and TRBJ2-7, with a weak D call TRBD1 (7 bases). V gave up 5 bases and J gave up 2 bases, with 13 bases separating them. The CDR3 loop spans 14 amino acids. Germline V gene data show CDR1 as MNHEY and CDR2 as SVGAGI.

The chain has TRBV20-1 and TRBJ1-1; 10 bases fit TRBD1. The CDR3 runs 11 residues. Per germline, CDR1 DFQATT and CDR2 SNEGSKA (reference sequence). V was pared by 6 bases and J by 10 bases, with 5 bases of the junction left unmatched. The CDR3 spells CSAADRGRAFF. The CDR3 DNA is TGCAGTGCCGCGGACAGGGGGAGAGCTTTCTTT.

The CDR3 nucleotides are TGTGCCAGCAGCCAAGAAAGGTGGGGGGCCTACGAGCAGTACTTC. It is translated as CASSQERWGAYEQYF. The chain couples TRBV4-2 to TRBJ2-7; D is perhaps TRBD2 (6 bases). V lost 0 bases and J lost 2, with 11 bases in between. CDR1 is LGHNA, CDR2 YNFKEQ, per germline. The CDR3 has 15 residues.

The V call is TRBV30, the J call TRBJ1-3; D possibly corresponds to TRBD1 (6 bases). Germline assignment: CDR1 GTSNPN and CDR2 SVGIG (reference sequence). V lost 5 bases, J lost 4 bases, and 24 bases lay in between. The CDR3 length is 17 residues. The CDR3 loop is CAWGRQEYSMRGNTIYF. The CDR3 nucleotides read TGTGCCTGGGGGAGACAGGAATACTCTATGCGCGGAAACACCATATATTTT.

The CDR3 DNA is TGCAGCGTTCGCCGACTACAGGGTACAGCAGATACGCAGTATTTT. The encoded protein is CSVRRLQGTADTQYF. The chain joins TRBV29-1 to TRBJ2-3, with D perhaps matching TRBD1 (6 bases). The CDR3 runs to 15 residues. V was trimmed by 5 bases and J by 4 bases, leaving 19 bases between them. The germline CDR1 and CDR2 sequences are SQVTM and ANQGSEA.

This clone has a handful of counts. This rearrangement joins TRBV18 to TRBJ1-5; maybe TRBD1 (5 bases). The CDR3 sequence is 14 residues long. Trimming pared 3 bases from V and 4 bases from J, leaving 10 bases between. Looked up from germline, CDR1 is KGHSH and CDR2 is LQKENI. CDR3 protein: CASSPAGRNQPQHF. The DNA of the CDR3 is TGTGCCAGCTCACCGGCAGGGAGGAATCAGCCCCAGCATTTT.

The chain has TRBV18 and TRBJ2-2; TRBD1 aligns across 8 bases. The germline V gene encodes CDR1 KGHSH and CDR2 LQKENI. Unmatched junction bases numbered 1, after V lost 0 bases and J lost 1 base. This CDR3 spans 16 amino acids. CDR3: CASSPPGTGNTGELFF. The CDR3 region has the DNA TGTGCCAGCTCACCACCCGGGACAGGGAACACCGGGGAGCTGTTTTTT.

Here the CDR3 reads CASRVRDRDQPQHF. As DNA, the CDR3 is TGTGCCAGCAGAGTCCGAGACAGGGATCAGCCCCAGCATTTT. The V and J genes are TRBV6-5 and TRBJ1-5, with 7 bases that match TRBD1. Trimming cost V 6 bases and J 5 bases; bases outside gene matches: 7. The CDR3 length is 14 residues. Germline CDR1 MNHEY, CDR2 SVGAGI.

For the CDR3, the DNA is TGTGCCAGCAGCCCAGGACAGGGTCATCAGCCCCAGCATTTT. Translated: CASSPGQGHQPQHF. The chain joins TRBV7-8 to TRBJ1-5; 8 bases align to TRBD1. The CDR3 consists of 14 residues. CDR1 is SGHVS, CDR2 FQNEAQ, per germline. V gave up 5 bases and J gave up 5 bases; unmatched junction bases: 5.

The V gene is TRBV29-1, the J gene TRBJ2-1, with 8 bases fitting TRBD2. Germline V lookup: CDR1 SQVTM, CDR2 ANQGSEA. J was trimmed by 7 bases and V by 8 bases; bases with no gene match: 16. The CDR3 has 15 amino acids. The DNA of the CDR3 is TGCAGCACCCTCGGGGGGGGACTCATGGTAAATGAGCAGTTCTTC. As protein: CSTLGGGLMVNEQFF.

The chain joins TRBV6-1 to TRBJ1-4, with 9 bases aligning to TRBD1. Germline CDR1 is MNHNS and CDR2 is SASEGT. J gave up 7 bases and V 6 bases, and 6 bases lay outside the gene matches. CDR3 length equals 14 residues. The CDR3 sequence is CASRLDRGGEKLFF. In DNA, the CDR3 is TGTGCCAGCAGGCTTGACAGGGGGGGTGAAAAACTGTTTTTT.

This chain connects TRBV9 to TRBJ2-1, with D tentatively TRBD1 (5 bases). CDR1 SGDLS and CDR2 YYNGEE come from the germline V gene. The CDR3 totals 15 residues. The V and J ends lost 0 bases and 0 bases respectively, with 7 bases between them. CDR3 nucleotides: TGTGCCAGCAGCGTAGAAGGGGACTCCTACAATGAGCAGTTCTTC. This translates into CASSVEGDSYNEQFF.